The clone carrying this T cell receptor (beta chain) has a handful of counts. The CDR3 consists of 14 residues. Germline V gene lookup returns CDR1 SGHTA and CDR2 FQGNSA. The ends lost 3 bases at V and 7 bases at J; junction bases unmatched: 8. Preparing the TCRbeta library involved the use of unique molecular identifiers. TCRdb reprocessed the PCR reads via MiXCR and lists one record per CDR3 protein. The sample has hundreds of thousands of distinct CDR3 sequences; roughly 8.3% are singletons. This sample was taken from a study of T-cell reconstitution after alpha-beta-depleted transplantation in children.

Sequenced material: PBMCs, mostly from graft donor cells, taken 360 days after TCRalphabeta/CD19-depleted stem cell transplant. This chain connects TRBV7-2 to TRBJ2-7; 8 bases agree with TRBD2. The TCR originated in a male patient between 2 and 15 years old who had a stem cell transplant for acute myeloid leukemia, so the T cells may come from the graft donor. The CDR3 DNA reads as TGTGCCAGCAGCTTCAGCGGGAGTCGTCGGGAGCAGTACTTC. Amino acids: CASSFSGSRREQYF.